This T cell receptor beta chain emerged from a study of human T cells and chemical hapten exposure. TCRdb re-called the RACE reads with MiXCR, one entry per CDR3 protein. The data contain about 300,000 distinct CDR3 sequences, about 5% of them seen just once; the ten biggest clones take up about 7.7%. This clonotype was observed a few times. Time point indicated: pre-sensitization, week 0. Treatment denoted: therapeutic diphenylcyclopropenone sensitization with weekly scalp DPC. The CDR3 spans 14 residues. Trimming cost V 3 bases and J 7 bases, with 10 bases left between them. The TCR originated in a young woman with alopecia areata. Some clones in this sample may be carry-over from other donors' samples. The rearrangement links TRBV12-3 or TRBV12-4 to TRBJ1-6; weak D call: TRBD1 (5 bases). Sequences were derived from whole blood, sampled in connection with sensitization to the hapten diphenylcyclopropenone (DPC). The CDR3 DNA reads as TGTGCCAGCAGTTTCGGGGGAAACAATTCACCCCTCCACTTT. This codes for CASSFGGNNSPLHF.